The following is a TCR beta chain sequence with its context. Assay used: immunoSEQ multiplex PCR; TCRdb lists only in-frame clones, some missing. The sample has about 46,000 clones, about 91% seen once; the top ten hold approximately 2.6%. The record originates from a study of T cell changes during pregnancy in multiple sclerosis. This CDR3 has 16 residues. Germline V gene lookup returns CDR1 SEHNR and CDR2 FQNEAQ (reference sequence). V lost 1 base and J 3 bases, leaving 14 bases between the germline ends. The sample here was CD8+ T cells from peripheral blood mononuclear cells, taken in the second trimester of pregnancy. The TCR sequence derives from a female donor with multiple sclerosis, enrolled in a pregnancy study. The genes are TRBV7-9 and TRBJ2-3, with D perhaps matching TRBD1 (7 bases). CDR3 in amino acids: CASSLGAGGGTDTQYF. The CDR3 DNA follows: TGTGCCAGCAGCTTAGGGGCAGGGGGAGGTACAGATACGCAGTATTTT.